The next 2 T cell receptor beta chains were all read from a single sample in a study of OX40 agonist ivuxolimab in advanced cancers. Libraries came from the immunoSEQ multiplex PCR assay. TCRdb's version of the immuneACCESS table is confined to in-frame rearrangements and falls short of the full clone set. An unresolved V gene accounts for under half of the shortfall where checked; the remainder is of unknown origin. The sample yields some 69,000 clones; 88% were counted once. Around 2.6% of the sample rests with the top ten. The source material was CD4+ or CD8+ T cells sorted from blood, sampled in a trial of the OX40 agonist ivuxolimab. The receptors shown here come from an adult with an advanced solid tumor such as melanoma, head and neck, liver or kidney cancer.

The rearrangement joins TRBV19 to TRBJ2-1; 10 nucleotides line up with TRBD2. This CDR3 spans 16 amino acids. J was trimmed by 3 bases and V by 7 bases; bases with no gene match: 9. Germline V gives CDR1 LNHDA, CDR2 SQIVND (reference sequence). The CDR3 coding sequence is TGTGCCAGTAACGACCCAAGCGGGAGGGACTACAATGAGCAGTTCTTC. It specifies CASNDPSGRDYNEQFF. The variable domain in full, completed from reference TRBV19 and TRBJ2-1, reads DGGITQSPKYLFRKEGQNVTLSCEQNLNHDAMYWYRQDPGQGLRLIYYSQIVNDFQKGDIAEGYSVSREKKESFPLTVTSAQKNPTAFYLCASNDPSGRDYNEQFFGPGTRLTVL.

V is TRBV7-6 and J is TRBJ2-7, with 9 bases that match TRBD1. The CDR3 sequence is 13 residues long. J lost 5 bases, V lost 5 bases, and 4 bases had no gene match. The germline CDR1 and CDR2 sequences are SGHVS and FNYEAQ. The DNA for the CDR3 is TGTGCCAGCAGCCAGGACAGGGGCCACGAGCAGTACTTC. This gives the protein CASSQDRGHEQYF.